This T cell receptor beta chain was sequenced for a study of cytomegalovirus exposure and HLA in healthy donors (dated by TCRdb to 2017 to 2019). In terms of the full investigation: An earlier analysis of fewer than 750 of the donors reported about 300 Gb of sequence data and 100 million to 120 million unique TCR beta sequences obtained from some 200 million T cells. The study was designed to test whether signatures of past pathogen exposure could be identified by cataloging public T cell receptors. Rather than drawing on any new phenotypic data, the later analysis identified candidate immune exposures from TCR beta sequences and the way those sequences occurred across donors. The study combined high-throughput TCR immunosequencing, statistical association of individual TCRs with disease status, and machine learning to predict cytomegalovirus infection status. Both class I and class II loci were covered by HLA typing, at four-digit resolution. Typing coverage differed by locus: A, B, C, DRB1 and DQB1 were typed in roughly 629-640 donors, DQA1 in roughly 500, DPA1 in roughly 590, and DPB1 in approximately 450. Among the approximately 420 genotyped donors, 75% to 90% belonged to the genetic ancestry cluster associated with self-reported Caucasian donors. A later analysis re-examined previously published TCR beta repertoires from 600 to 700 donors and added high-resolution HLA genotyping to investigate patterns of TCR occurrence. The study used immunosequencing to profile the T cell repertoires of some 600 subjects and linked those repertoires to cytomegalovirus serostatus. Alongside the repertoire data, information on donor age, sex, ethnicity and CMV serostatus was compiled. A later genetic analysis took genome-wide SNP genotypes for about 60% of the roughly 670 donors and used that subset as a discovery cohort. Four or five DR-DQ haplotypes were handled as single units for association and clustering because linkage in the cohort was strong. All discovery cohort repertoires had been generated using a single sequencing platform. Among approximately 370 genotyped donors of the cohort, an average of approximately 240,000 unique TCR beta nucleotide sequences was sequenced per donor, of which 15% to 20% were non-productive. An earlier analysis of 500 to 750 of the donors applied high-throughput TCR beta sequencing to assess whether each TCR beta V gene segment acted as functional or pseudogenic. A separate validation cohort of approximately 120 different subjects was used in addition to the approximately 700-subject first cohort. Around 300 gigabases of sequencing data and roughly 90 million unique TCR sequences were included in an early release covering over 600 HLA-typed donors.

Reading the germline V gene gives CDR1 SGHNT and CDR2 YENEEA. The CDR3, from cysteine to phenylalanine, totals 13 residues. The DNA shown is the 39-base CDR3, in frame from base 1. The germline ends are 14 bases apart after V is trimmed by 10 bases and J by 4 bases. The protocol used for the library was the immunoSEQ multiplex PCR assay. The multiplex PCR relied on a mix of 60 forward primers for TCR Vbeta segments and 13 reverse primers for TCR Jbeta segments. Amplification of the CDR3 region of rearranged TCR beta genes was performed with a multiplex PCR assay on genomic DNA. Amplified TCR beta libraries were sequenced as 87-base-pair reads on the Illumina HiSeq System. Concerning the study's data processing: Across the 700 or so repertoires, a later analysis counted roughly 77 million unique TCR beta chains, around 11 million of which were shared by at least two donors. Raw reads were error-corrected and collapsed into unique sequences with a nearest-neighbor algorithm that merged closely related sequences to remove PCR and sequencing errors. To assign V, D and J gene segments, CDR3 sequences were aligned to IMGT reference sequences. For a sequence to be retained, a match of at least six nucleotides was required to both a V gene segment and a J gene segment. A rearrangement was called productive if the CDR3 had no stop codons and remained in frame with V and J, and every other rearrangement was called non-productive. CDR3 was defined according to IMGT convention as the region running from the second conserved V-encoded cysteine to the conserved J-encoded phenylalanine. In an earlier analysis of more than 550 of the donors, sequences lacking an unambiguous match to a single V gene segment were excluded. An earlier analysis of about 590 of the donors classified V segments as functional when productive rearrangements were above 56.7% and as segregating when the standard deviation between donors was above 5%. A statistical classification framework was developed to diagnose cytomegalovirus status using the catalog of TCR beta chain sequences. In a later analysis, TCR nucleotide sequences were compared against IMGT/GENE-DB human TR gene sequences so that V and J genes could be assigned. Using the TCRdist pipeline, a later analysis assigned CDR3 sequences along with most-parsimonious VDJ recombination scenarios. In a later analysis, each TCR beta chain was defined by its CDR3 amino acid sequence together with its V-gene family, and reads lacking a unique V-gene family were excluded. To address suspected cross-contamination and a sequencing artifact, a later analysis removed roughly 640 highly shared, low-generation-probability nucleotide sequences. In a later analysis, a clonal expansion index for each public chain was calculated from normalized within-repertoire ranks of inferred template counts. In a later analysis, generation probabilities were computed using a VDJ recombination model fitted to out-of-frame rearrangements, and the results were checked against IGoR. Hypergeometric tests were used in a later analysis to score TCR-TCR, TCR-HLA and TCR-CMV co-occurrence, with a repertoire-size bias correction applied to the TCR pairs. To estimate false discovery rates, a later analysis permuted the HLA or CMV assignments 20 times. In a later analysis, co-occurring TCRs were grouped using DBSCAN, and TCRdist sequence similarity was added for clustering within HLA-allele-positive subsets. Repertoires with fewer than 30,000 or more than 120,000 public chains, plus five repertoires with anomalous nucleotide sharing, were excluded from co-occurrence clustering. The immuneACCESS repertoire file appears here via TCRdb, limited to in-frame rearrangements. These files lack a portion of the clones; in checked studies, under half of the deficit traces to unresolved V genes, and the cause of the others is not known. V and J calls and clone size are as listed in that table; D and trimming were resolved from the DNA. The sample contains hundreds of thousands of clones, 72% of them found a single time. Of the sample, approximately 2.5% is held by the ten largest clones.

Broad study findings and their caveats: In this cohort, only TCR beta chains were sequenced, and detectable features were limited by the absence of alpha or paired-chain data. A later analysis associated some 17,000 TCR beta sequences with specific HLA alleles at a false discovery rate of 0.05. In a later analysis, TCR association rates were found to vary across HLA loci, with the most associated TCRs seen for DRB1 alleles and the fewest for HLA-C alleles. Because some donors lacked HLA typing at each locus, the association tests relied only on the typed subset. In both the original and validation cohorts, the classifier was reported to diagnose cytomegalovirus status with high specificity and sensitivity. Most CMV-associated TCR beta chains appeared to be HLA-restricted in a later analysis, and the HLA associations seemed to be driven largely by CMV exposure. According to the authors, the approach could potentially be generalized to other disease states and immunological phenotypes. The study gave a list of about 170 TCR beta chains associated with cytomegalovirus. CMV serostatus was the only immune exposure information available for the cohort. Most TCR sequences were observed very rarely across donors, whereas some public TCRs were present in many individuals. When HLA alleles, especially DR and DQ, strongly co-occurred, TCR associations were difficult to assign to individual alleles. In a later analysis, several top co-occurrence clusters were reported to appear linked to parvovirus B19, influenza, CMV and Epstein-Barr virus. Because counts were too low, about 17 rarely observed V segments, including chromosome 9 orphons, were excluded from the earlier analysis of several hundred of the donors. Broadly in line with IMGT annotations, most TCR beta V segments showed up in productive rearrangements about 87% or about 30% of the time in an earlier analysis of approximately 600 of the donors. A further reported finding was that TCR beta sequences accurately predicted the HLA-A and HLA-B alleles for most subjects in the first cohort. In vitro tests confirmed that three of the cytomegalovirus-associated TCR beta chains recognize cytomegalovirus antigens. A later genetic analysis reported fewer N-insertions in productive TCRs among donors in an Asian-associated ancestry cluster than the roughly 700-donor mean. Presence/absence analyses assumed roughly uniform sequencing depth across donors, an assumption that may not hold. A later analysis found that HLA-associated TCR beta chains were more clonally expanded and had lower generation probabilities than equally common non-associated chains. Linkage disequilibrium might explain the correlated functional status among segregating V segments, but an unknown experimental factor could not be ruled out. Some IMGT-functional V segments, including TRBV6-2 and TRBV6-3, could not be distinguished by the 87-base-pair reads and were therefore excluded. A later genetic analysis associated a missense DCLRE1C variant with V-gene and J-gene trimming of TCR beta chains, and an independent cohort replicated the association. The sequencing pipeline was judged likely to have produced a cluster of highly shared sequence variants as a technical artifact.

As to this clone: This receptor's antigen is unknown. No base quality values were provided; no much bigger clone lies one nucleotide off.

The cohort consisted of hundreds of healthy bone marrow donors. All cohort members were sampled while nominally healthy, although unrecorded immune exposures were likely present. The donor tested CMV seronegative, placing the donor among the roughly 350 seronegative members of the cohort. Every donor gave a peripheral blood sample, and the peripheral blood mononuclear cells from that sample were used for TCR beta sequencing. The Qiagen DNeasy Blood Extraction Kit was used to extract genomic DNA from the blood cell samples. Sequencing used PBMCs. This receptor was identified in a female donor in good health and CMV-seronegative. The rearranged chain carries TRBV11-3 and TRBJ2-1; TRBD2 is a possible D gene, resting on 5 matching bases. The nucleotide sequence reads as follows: TGTGCCACCCCGGGTAGCGAATACAATGAGCAGTTCTTC. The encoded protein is CATPGSEYNEQFF.